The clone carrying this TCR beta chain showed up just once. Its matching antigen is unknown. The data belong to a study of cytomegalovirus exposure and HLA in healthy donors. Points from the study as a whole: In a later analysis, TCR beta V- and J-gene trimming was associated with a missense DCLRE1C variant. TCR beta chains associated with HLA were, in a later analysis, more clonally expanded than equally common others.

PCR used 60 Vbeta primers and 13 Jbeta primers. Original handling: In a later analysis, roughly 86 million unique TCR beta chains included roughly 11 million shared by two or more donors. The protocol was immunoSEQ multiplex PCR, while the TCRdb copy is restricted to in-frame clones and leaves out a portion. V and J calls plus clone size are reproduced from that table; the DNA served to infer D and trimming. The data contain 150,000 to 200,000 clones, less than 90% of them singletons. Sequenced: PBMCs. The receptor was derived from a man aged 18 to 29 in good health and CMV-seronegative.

DNA for the CDR3: TGTGCCAGCAGTGCCCACCGACAGGGAAACACCGGGGAGCTGTTTTTT. Protein product: CASSAHRQGNTGELFF. The V and J genes are TRBV6-1 and TRBJ2-2; 7 bases are a match to TRBD1. The CDR3 spans 16 residues. The junction had 7 bases not matched to a gene; V was cut back by 4 bases and J by 2 bases. The germline CDR1 and CDR2 sequences are MNHNS and SASEGT.